Below are 9 T cell receptor beta chains sequenced from a single sample in a study of T cell responses to AZD1222 COVID-19 vaccine. Here immunoSEQ multiplex PCR was the method, and the copy in TCRdb shows in-frame clones only, minus some. The top ten clones hold 5% of a sample with 85,000 to 130,000 clones, 93% of them seen once. Sample: peripheral blood, taken on day 0 of AZD1222 vaccination. The receptors were gathered from an adult in good health.

The CDR3 region has the DNA TGTGCCAGCAGACAAAGCACTGAAGCTTTCTTT. Translating it yields CASRQSTEAFF. The rearrangement uses TRBV12-3 or TRBV12-4 and TRBJ1-1, with unresolved D. The CDR3 spans 11 residues. Deletions cut 6 bases from V and 4 bases from J, with 6 bases between.

Details on this clone: The same CDR3 is also encoded by other DNA sequences in this sample. This chain links TRBV7-2 with TRBJ2-1, with 9 bases aligning to TRBD2. Germline loops: CDR1 SGHTA, CDR2 FQGNSA. Trimming removed 1 base from V and 5 bases from J; junction bases left unmatched: 3. The length of the CDR3 is 15 residues. CDR3 sequence (DNA): TGTGCCAGCAGCTTAGGGCTAGCGGGGAACAATGAGCAGTTCTTC. This gives the protein CASSLGLAGNNEQFF.

The chain links TRBV9 to TRBJ2-1; 13 positions agree with TRBD2. The CDR3 sequence is 15 residues long. CDR1 SGDLS and CDR2 YYNGEE come from the germline V gene. With 4 bases clipped from V and 8 bases from J, the junction kept 6 bases outside the gene matches. DNA for the CDR3: TGTGCCAGCAGCACATGGACTAGCGGGAGTGATGAGCAGTTCTTC. Its protein product is CASSTWTSGSDEQFF.

V and J are TRBV9 and TRBJ1-1; perhaps TRBD1 as D (5 bases). This CDR3 is 14 amino acids long. V was pared by 4 bases and J by 4 bases, with 14 bases between. CDR1 and CDR2 (germline): SGDLS, YYNGEE. The CDR3 spells CASSLDSRGTEAFF. DNA of the CDR3: TGTGCCAGCAGCCTAGACTCGAGGGGCACTGAAGCTTTCTTT.

The rearrangement joins TRBV12-3 or TRBV12-4 to TRBJ1-2, with D perhaps matching TRBD1 (6 bases). The CDR3 has 13 amino acids. Trimming shortened V by 5 bases and J by 6 bases, and 13 bases separated the two germline ends. The CDR3 sequence: CASSAIHRDGYTF. The CDR3 region has the DNA TGTGCCAGCAGTGCCATTCACAGGGATGGCTACACCTTC.

This clone was seen a single time. The chain employs TRBV30 and TRBJ1-6; tentatively, D is TRBD1 (6 bases). The CDR3 spans 13 residues. Germline V gives CDR1 GTSNPN, CDR2 SVGIG (reference sequence). The ends were cut back, 2 bases at V and 10 bases at J, with 12 bases in the middle. CDR3 loop: CAWSNTGRSPLHF. In DNA, the CDR3 is TGTGCCTGGAGTAATACAGGGAGGTCACCCCTCCACTTT.

The CDR3 bases are TGTGCCAGCAGTTTGAACCCCCCCATTGGGGCGGTTATGAGTACGAACACCGGGGAGCTGTTTTTT. Amino acid sequence: CASSLNPPIGAVMSTNTGELFF. V is TRBV28 and J is TRBJ2-2, with D possibly being TRBD1 (5 bases). The CDR3 spans 22 residues. The V gene's germline CDR1 is MDHEN and CDR2 SYDVKM. Trimming shortened V by 3 bases and J by 0 bases, and 29 bases separated the two germline ends.

V and J are TRBV2 and TRBJ2-1; 8 bases are a match to TRBD2. This CDR3 region has 14 residues. After removal of 6 bases from V and 7 bases from J, the junction contained 8 bases not matched to a gene. CDR1 and CDR2 (germline): SNHLY, FYNNEI. CDR3 nucleotide sequence: TGTGCCAGCAGGGGGGATAGCGGGACGAATGAGCAGTTCTTC. Residues: CASRGDSGTNEQFF.

The rearrangement uses TRBV19 and TRBJ2-2; 9 bases line up with TRBD2. The germline CDR1 and CDR2 sequences are LNHDA and SQIVND (reference sequence). The ends lost 8 bases at V and 0 bases at J; junction bases unmatched: 10. This CDR3 comprises 17 residues. The DNA for the CDR3 is TGTGCCAGTGAGGCTAGCGGGGCCCTCGCGAACACCGGGGAGCTGTTTTTT. Its translation: CASEASGALANTGELFF.